This T cell receptor (beta chain) is drawn from a study of T cell responses to AZD1222 COVID-19 vaccine (dated by TCRdb to the early 2020s). For the study in its entirety: A total of 233 trial participants underwent TCR sequencing, of whom more than 200 had received two doses of AZD1222 and approximately 26 had received two doses of the MenACWY control vaccine. Trial participants were enrolled by age into 18-55, 56-69 and 70-plus year subgroups, with approximately 150, 30 and 60 TCR-sequenced participants respectively. The paper as a whole reports these results and caveats: After two AZD1222 doses, spike-specific TCR breadth and depth were significantly higher than at day 0 and than in MenACWY recipients. Because no samples from the day 14 peak response were available, repertoires could be characterized only after the peak T cell response. The vaccine-associated CD4 TCRs covered the entire spike protein, and the dominant responses fell in regions 160-218 and 743-854. Most participants were white British and females outnumbered males, and the authors suggested that clonal diversity may have been underestimated. Nearly half of unique spike-specific TCRs reportedly recognized epitopes outside regions mutated in the B.1.351 and B.1.1.7 variants. The 56-69-year group was small, and its depth increase did not reach significance, likely because of low power. Conclusions about previously exposed vaccinees are limited because only a handful of AZD1222 recipients were SARS-CoV-2 seropositive at baseline.

Interpreted using the paper, the time point label stands for: about 28 days (+/-7) after the second vaccine dose. AZD1222 recipients whose second dose came at about 4 weeks and those whose second dose came at about 12 weeks were combined into one group, since spike-specific TCR depth and breadth did not differ between the two schedules. Samples from vaccinated people were obtained from the UK trials COV001 and COV002, which included a single-blind randomized controlled phase 2/3 trial of AZD1222 (ChAdOx1 nCoV-19) in healthy adults. Trial participant PBMC samples were collected at day 0 and day 28 after the second dose for TCRbeta chain sequencing. Notes on this clone: This receptor's antigen is unknown. No much larger clone exists at a distance of one base, and base qualities are not known.

V gives up 6 bases and J gives up 2 bases, and the segment between their germline ends measures 8 bases. There are 13 amino acids in the CDR3, from cysteine to phenylalanine inclusive. The entry retains the CDR3 DNA only, 39 bases that are in frame from base 1. The CDR3 regions of human TCRbeta chains were analyzed by immunosequencing. The authors' pipeline ran thus. Repertoire TCRs were checked for matches against a reference library of SARS-CoV-2-specific TCRs that had been generated using the MIRA antigen-specificity platform. Breadth was defined as the fraction of unique TCRs that were SARS-CoV-2-associated, and depth was defined as the fraction of total T cells that were SARS-CoV-2-associated. Each spike-specific TCR was assigned to its reactive spike region and to a CD4 or CD8 class using the MIRA data. Log10-transformed breadth and depth values were compared by one-way ANOVA with Sidak's multiple comparisons tests. TCRdb mirrors the immuneACCESS table, restricted to in-frame sequences. Some clones are absent from its copies; in checked studies, under half trace to an unresolved V gene, and the reason for the others is unknown. The V and J calls and clone size were taken over from that table, and D and trimming were inferred from the DNA. The sample table records 20,000 or so clones; 84% of these occur just once. In total, the top ten clones hold about 15% of the sample.

This receptor was obtained from an adult who received the AZD1222 COVID-19 vaccine. The specimen was peripheral blood, collected 28 days after the second AZD1222 dose. The chain couples TRBV12-3 or TRBV12-4 to TRBJ1-5; no D segment can be confidently identified. CDR3 protein: CASSLTRNQPQHF. At the DNA level, the sequence is TGTGCCAGCAGCCTTACACGCAATCAGCCCCAGCATTTT.